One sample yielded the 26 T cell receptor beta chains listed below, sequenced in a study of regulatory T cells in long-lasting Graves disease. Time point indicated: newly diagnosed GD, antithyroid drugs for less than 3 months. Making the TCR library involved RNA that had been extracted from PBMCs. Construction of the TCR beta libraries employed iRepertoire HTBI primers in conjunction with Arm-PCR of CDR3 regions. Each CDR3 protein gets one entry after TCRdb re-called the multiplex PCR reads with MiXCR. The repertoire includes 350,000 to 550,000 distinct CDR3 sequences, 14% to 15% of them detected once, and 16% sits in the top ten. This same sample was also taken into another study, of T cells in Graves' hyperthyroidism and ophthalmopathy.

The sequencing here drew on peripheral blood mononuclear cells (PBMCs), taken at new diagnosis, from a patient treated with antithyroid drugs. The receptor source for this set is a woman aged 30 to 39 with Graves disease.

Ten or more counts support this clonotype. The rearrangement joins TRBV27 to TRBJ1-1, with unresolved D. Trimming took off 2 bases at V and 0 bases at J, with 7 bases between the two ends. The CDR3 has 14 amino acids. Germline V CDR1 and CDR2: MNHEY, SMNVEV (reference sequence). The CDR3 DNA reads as TGTGCCAGCAGTTTAAGAGTCATGAACACTGAAGCTTTCTTT. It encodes CASSLRVMNTEAFF.

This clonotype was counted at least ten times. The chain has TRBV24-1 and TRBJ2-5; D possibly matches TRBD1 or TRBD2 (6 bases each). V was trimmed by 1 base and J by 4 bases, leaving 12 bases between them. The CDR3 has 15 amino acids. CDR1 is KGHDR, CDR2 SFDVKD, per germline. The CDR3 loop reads CATSDFRGRGETQYF. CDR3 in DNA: TGTGCCACCAGTGATTTTCGGGGGCGCGGAGAGACCCAGTACTTC.

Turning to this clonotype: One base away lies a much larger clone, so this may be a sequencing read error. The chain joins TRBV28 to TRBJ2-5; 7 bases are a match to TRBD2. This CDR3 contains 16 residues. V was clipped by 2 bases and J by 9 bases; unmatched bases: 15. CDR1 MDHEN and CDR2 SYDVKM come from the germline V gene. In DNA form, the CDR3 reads TGTGCCAGCAGTTTACAAGGGGAGGGCCCCTTTAATGCCCAGTACTTC. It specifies CASSLQGEGPFNAQYF.

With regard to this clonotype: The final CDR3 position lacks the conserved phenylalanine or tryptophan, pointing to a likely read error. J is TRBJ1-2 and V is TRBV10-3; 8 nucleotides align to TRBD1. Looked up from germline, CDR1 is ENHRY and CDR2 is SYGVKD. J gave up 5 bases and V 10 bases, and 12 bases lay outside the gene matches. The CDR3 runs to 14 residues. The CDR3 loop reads CASASGQGAYGYTS. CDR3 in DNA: TGTGCCAGCGCTAGCGGACAGGGAGCGTATGGCTACACCTCC.

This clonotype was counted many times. The CDR3 DNA follows: TGTGCTAGTGGTTGGGGAGAGACCCAGTACTTC. This codes for CASGWGETQYF. The J gene is TRBJ2-5, the V gene TRBV12-5; D not resolved. V was pared by 4 bases and J by 4 bases, with 4 bases between. The CDR3 loop spans 11 amino acids. The V gene's germline CDR1 is LGHNT and CDR2 FRNRAP.

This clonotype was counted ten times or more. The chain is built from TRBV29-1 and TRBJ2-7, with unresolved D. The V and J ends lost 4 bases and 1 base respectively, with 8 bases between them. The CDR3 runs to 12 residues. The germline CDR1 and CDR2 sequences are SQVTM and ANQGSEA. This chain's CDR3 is CSVGYGSYEQYF. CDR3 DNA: TGCAGCGTTGGTTACGGTTCCTACGAGCAGTACTTC.

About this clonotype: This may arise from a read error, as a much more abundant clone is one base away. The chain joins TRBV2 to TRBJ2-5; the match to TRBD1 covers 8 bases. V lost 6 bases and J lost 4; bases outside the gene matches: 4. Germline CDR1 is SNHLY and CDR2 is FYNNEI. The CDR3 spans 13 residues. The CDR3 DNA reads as TGTGCCAGCAGGACAGGACAGGGAGAGACCCAGTACTTC. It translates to CASRTGQGETQYF. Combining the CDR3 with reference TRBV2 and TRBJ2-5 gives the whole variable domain EPEVTQTPSHQVTQMGQEVILRCVPISNHLYFYWYRQILGQKVEFLVSFYNNEISEKSEIFDDQFSVERPDGSNFTLKIRSTKLEDSAMYFCASRTGQGETQYFGPGTRLLVL.

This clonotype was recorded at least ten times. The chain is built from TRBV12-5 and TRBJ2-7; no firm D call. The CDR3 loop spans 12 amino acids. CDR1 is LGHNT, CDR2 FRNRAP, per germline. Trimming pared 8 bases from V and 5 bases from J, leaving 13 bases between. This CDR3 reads CASRFRQHEQYF. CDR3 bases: TGTGCTAGTAGGTTTCGGCAACACGAGCAGTACTTC.

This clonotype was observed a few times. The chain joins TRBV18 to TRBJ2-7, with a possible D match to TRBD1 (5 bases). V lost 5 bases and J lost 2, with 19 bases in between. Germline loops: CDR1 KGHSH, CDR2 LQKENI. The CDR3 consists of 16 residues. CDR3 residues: CASSSGQGAGPYEQYF. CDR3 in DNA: TGTGCCAGCTCATCTGGTCAGGGCGCAGGGCCCTACGAGCAGTACTTC.

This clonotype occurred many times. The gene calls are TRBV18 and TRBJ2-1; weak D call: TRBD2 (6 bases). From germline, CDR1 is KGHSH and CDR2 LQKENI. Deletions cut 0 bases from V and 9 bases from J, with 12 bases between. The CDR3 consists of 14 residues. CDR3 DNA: TGTGCCAGCTCACCACCGCCGGAGGGCGGTGAGCAGTTCTTC. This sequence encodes CASSPPPEGGEQFF.

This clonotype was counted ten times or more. The CDR3 bases are TGTGCCAGCAGTCTGTCGGAGGGGGCGGAGACCCAGTACTTC. Protein: CASSLSEGAETQYF. This chain joins TRBV28 and TRBJ2-5; possible D gene TRBD1, 7 bases. The CDR3 has 14 amino acids. Germline V gives CDR1 MDHEN, CDR2 SYDVKM. V lost 5 bases to trimming and J lost 5 bases, with 15 bases between them.

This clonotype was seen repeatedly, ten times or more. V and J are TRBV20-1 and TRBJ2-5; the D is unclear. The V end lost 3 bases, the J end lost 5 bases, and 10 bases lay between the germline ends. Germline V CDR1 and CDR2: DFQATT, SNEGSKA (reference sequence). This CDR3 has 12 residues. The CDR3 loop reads CSASKGAETQYF. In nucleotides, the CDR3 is TGCAGTGCTAGTAAGGGTGCGGAGACCCAGTACTTC.

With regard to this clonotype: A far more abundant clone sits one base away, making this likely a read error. The CDR3 protein is CACRLAGGYEQFF. Written as DNA, the CDR3 is TGTGCCTGTCGTCTAGCGGGCGGCTACGAGCAGTTCTTC. V is TRBV30 and J is TRBJ2-1, with 8 bases that match TRBD2. The CDR3 has 13 amino acids. Germline assignment: CDR1 GTSNPN and CDR2 SVGIG (reference sequence). Unmatched junction bases numbered 11, after V lost 6 bases and J lost 10 bases. Using reference TRBV30 and TRBJ2-1 for the parts outside the CDR3, the full variable domain is SQTIHQWPATLVQPVGSPLSLECTVEGTSNPNLYWYRQAAGRGLQLLFYSVGIGQISSEVPQNLSASRPQDRQFILSSKKLLLSDSGFYLCACRLAGGYEQFFGPGTRLTVL.

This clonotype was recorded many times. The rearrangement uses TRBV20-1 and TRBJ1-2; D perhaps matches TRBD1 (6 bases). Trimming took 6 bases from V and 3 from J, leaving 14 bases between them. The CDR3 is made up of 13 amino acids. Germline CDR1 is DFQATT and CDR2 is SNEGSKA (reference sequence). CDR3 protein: CSARGPQDYGYTF. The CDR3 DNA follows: TGCAGTGCCAGGGGCCCTCAGGACTATGGCTACACCTTC.

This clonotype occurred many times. Here the CDR3 reads CASSLEANTGELFF. CDR3 bases: TGTGCCAGCAGCTTAGAGGCGAACACCGGGGAGCTGTTTTTT. The rearrangement uses TRBV7-6 and TRBJ2-2; D is unclear. With 1 base removed from V and 0 bases from J, the gap between germline ends came to 3 bases. The CDR3 has 14 amino acids. The germline CDR1 and CDR2 sequences are SGHVS and FNYEAQ.

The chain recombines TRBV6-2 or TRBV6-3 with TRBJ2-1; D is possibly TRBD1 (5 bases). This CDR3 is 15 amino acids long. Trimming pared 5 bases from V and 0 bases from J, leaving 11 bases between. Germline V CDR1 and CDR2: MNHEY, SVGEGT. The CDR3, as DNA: TGTGCCAGCAGTGCGGACACCCGCTCCTACAATGAGCAGTTCTTC. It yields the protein CASSADTRSYNEQFF.

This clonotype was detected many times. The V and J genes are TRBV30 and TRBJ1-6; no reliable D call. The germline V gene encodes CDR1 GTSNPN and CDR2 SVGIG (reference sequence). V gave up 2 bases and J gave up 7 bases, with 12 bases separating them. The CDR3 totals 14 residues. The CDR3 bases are TGTGCCTGGAGTAAGAGGGCGGAAAATTCACCCCTCCACTTT. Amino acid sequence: CAWSKRAENSPLHF.

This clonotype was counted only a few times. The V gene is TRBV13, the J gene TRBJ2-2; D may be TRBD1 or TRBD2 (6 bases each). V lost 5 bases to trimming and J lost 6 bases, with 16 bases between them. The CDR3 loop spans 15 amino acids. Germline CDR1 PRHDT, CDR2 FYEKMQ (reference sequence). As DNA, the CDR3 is TGTGCCAGCAGCAGGCCGGGGGACATGTCCGGGGAGCTGTTTTTT. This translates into CASSRPGDMSGELFF.

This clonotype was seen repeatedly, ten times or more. This CDR3 is CASSSTSAGLEQYF. CDR3 nucleotide sequence: TGCGCCAGCAGCTCTACTAGCGCCGGGCTCGAGCAGTACTTC. The chain combines TRBV5-1 with TRBJ2-7, with TRBD2 identical over 7 bases. The CDR3 runs to 14 residues. From germline, CDR1 is SGHRS and CDR2 YFSETQ. The J segment lost 6 bases and the V segment lost 3 bases, leaving 9 bases of the junction unmatched.

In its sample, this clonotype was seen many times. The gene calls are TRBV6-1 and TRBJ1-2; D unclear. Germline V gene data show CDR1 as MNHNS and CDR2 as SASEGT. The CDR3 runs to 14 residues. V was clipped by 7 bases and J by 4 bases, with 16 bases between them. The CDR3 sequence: CASNEGNKGYGYTF. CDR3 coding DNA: TGTGCCAGCAACGAAGGGAATAAGGGCTATGGCTACACCTTC.

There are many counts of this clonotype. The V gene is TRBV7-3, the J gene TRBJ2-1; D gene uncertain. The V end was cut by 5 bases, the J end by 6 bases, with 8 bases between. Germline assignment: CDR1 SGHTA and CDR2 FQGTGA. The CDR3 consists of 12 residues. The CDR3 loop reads CASSPDGNEQFF. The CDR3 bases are TGTGCCAGCAGCCCGGACGGCAATGAGCAGTTCTTC.

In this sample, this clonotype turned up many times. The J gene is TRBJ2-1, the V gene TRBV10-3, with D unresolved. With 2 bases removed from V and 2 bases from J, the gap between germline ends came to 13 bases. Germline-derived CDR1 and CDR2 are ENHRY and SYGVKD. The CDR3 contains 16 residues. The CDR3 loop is CAISEGGKGAYNEQFF. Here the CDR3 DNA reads TGTGCCATCAGTGAGGGCGGCAAAGGCGCCTACAATGAGCAGTTCTTC.

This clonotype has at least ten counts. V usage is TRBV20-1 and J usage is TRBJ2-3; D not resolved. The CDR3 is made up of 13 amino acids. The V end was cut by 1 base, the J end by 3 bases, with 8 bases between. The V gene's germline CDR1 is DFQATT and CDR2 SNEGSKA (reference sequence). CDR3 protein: CSARVLETDTQYF. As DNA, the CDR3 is TGCAGTGCTAGAGTCCTCGAAACAGATACGCAGTATTTT.

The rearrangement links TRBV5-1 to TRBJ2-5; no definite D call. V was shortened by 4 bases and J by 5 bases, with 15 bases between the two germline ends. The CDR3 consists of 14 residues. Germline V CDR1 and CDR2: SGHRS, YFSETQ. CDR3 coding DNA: TGCGCCAGCAGCGCGCCTACGGATGTGGAGACCCAGTACTTC. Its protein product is CASSAPTDVETQYF. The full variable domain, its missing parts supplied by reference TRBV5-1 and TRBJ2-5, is KAGVTQTPRYLIKTRGQQVTLSCSPISGHRSVSWYQQTPGQGLQFLFEYFSETQRNKGNFPGRFSGRQFSNSRSEMNVSTLELGDSALYLCASSAPTDVETQYFGPGTRLLVL.

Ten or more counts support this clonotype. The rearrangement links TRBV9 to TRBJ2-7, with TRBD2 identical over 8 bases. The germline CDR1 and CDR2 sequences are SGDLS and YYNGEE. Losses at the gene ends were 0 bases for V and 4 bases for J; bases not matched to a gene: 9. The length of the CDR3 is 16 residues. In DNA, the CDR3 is TGTGCCAGCAGCGTAGCTTCCGCGGGAGGATCGTACGAGCAGTACTTC. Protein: CASSVASAGGSYEQYF.

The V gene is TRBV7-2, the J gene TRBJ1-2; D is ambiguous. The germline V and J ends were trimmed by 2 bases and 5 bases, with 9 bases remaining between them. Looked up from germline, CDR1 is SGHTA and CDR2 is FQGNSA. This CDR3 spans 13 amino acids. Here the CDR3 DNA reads TGTGCCAGCAGCTTACAGAAAGGATATGGCTACACCTTC. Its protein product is CASSLQKGYGYTF.